This T cell receptor (beta chain) came from a study of T cell changes during pregnancy in multiple sclerosis. Measured with immunoSEQ multiplex PCR; TCRdb has only the in-frame clones, and not every one. Altogether about 30,000 clones are present, around nine tenths being singletons, with the ten largest covering about 0.41%. CDR1 LNHDA and CDR2 SQIVND come from the germline V gene (reference sequence). With 6 bases removed from V and 0 bases from J, the gap between germline ends came to 11 bases. The CDR3 has 14 amino acids. The source material was CD4+ T cells from peripheral blood mononuclear cells, sampled in the second trimester of pregnancy. V usage is TRBV19 and J usage is TRBJ1-1; TRBD1 is a possible D gene (5 bases). The TCR comes from a female donor in good health, enrolled as a control in a pregnancy study. CDR3 sequence reads: CASRTDGMNTEAFF. DNA for the CDR3: TGTGCCAGTAGGACAGACGGAATGAACACTGAAGCTTTCTTT.